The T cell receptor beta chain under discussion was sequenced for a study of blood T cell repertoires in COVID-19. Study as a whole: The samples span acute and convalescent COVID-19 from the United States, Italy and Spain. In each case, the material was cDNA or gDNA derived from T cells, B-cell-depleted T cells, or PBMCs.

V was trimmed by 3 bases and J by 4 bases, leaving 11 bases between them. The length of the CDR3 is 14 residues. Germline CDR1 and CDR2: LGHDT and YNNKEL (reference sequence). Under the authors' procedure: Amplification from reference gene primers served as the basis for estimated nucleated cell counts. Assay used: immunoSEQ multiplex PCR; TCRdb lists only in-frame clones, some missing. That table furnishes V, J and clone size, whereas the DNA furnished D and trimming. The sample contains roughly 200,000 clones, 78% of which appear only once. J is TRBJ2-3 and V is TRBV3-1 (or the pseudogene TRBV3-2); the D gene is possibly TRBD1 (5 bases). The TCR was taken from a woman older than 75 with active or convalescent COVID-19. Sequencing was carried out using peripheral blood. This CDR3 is CASSHGAGSDTQYF. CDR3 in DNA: TGTGCCAGCAGCCATGGCGCAGGGTCAGATACGCAGTATTTT.